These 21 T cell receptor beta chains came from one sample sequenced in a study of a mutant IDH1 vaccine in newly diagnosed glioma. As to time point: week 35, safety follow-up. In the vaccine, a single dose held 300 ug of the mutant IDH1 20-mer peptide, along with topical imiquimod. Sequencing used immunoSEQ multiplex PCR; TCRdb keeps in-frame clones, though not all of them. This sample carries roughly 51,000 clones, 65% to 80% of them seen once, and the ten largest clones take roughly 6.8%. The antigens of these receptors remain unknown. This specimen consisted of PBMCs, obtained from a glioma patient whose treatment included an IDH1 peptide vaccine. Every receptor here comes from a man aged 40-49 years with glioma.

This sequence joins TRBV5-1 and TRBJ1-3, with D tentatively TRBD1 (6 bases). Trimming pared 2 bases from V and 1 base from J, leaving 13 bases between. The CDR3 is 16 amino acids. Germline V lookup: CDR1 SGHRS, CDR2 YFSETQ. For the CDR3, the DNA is TGCGCCAGCAGCTTACGATTACAGGGATCTGGAAACACCATATATTTT. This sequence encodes CASSLRLQGSGNTIYF.

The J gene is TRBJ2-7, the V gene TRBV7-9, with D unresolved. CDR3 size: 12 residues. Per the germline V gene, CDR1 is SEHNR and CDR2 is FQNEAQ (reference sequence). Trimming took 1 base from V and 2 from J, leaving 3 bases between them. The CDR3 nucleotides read TGTGCCAGCAGCTTAGAGCCCTACGAGCAGTACTTC. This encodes CASSLEPYEQYF.

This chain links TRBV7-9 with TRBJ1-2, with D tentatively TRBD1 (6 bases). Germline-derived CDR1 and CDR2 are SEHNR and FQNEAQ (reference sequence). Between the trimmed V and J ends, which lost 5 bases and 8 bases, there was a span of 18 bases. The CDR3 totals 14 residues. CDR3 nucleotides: TGTGCCAGCAGCAACTCCTCAGGGGATAACGGCTACACCTTC. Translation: CASSNSSGDNGYTF. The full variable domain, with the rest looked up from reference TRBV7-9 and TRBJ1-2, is DTGVSQNPRHKITKRGQNVTFRCDPISEHNRLYWYRQTLGQGPEFLTYFQNEAQLEKSRLLSDRFSAERPKGSFSTLEIQRTEQGDSAMYLCASSNSSGDNGYTFGSGTRLTVV.

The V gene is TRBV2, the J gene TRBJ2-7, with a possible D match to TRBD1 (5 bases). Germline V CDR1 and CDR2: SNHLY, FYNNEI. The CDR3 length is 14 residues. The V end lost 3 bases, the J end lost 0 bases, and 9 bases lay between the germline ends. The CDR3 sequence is CASSEWGSSYEQYF. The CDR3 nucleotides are TGTGCCAGCAGTGAGTGGGGCAGCTCCTACGAGCAGTACTTC.

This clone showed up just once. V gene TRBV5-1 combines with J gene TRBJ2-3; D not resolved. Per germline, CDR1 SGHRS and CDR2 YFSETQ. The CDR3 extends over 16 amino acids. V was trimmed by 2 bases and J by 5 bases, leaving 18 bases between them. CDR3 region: CASSLGAAAAQDTQYF. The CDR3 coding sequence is TGCGCCAGCAGCTTAGGTGCGGCGGCGGCCCAAGATACGCAGTATTTT.

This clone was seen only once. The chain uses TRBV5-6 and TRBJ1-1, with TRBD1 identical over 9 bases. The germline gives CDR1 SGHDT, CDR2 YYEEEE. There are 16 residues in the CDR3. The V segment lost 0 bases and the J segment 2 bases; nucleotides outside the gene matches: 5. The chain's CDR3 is CASSLAATGGNTEAFF. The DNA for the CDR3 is TGTGCCAGCAGCTTGGCCGCTACAGGGGGCAACACTGAAGCTTTCTTT. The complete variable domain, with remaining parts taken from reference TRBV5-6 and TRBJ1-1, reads DAGVTQSPTHLIKTRGQQVTLRCSPKSGHDTVSWYQQALGQGPQFIFQYYEEEERQRGNFPDRFSGHQFPNYSSELNVNALLLGDSALYLCASSLAATGGNTEAFFGQGTRLTVV.

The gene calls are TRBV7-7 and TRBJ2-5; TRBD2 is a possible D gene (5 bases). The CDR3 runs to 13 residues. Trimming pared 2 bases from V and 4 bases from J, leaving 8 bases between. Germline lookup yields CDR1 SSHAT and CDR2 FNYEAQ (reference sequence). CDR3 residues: CASSLSSGETQYF. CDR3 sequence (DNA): TGTGCCAGCAGCTTATCGAGCGGAGAGACCCAGTACTTC.

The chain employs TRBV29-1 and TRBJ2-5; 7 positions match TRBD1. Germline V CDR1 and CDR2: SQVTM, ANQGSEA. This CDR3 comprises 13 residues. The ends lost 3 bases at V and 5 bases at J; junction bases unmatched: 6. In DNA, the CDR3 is TGCAGCGTTGATAAGGGGGCGCAGGAGACCCAGTACTTC. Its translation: CSVDKGAQETQYF.

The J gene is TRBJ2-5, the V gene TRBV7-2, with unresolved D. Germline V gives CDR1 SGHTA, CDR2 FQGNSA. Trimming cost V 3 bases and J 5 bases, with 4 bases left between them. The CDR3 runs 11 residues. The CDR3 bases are TGTGCCAGCAGCTTTTGGGAGACCCAGTACTTC. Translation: CASSFWETQYF.

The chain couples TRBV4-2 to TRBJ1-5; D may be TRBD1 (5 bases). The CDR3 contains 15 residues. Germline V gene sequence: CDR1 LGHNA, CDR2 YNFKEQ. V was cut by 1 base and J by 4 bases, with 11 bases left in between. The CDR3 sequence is CASSQGGTVNQPQHF. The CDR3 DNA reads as TGTGCCAGCAGCCAAGGGGGGACGGTAAATCAGCCCCAGCATTTT.

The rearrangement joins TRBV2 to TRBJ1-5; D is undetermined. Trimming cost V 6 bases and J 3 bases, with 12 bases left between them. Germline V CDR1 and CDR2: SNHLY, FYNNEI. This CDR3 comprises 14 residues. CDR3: CASSKVSANQPQHF. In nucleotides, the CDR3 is TGTGCCAGCAGCAAGGTTTCGGCCAATCAGCCCCAGCATTTT.

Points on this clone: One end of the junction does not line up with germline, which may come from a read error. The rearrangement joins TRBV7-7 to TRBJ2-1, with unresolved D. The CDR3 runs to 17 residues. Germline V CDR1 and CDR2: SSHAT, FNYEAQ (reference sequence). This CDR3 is CASSLESLMSSYNEQFF. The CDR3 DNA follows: TGTGCTAGCAGCTTAGAATCCCTCATGAGCTCCTACAATGAGCAGTTCTTC.

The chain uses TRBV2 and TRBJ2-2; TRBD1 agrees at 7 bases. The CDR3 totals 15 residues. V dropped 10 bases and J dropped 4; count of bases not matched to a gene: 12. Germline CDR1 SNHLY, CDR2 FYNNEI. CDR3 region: CATQKTGVGTGELFF. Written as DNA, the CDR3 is TGTGCCACCCAGAAAACAGGGGTTGGCACCGGGGAGCTGTTTTTT.

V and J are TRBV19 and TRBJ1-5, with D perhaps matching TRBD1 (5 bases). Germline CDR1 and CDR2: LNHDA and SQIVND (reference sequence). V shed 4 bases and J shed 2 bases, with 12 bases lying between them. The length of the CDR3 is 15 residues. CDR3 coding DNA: TGTGCCAGTAGTAGGCCGGGGGTGGGCAATCAGCCCCAGCATTTT. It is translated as CASSRPGVGNQPQHF. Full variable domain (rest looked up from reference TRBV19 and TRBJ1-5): DGGITQSPKYLFRKEGQNVTLSCEQNLNHDAMYWYRQDPGQGLRLIYYSQIVNDFQKGDIAEGYSVSREKKESFPLTVTSAQKNPTAFYLCASSRPGVGNQPQHFGDGTRLSIL.

The CDR3 reads CASSEVRLGTEAFF. As DNA, the CDR3 is TGTGCCAGCAGTGAAGTCCGACTCGGCACTGAAGCTTTCTTT. The genes are TRBV2 and TRBJ1-1; D is unresolved. Germline V lookup: CDR1 SNHLY, CDR2 FYNNEI. Trimming took off 1 base at V and 4 bases at J, with 10 bases between the two ends. The CDR3 loop spans 14 amino acids.

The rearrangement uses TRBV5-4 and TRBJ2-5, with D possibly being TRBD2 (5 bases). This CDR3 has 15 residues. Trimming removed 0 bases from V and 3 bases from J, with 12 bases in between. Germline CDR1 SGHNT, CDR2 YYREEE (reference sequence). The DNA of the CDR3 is TGTGCCAGCAGCTTGGGCCCTGGGAGAAAAGAGACCCAGTACTTC. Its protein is CASSLGPGRKETQYF.

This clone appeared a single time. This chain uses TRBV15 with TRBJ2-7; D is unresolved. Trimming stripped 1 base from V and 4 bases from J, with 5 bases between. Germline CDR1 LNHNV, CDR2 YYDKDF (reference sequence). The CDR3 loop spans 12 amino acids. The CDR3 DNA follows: TGTGCCACCAGCAGAGTTCTTTACGAGCAGTACTTC. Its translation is CATSRVLYEQYF.

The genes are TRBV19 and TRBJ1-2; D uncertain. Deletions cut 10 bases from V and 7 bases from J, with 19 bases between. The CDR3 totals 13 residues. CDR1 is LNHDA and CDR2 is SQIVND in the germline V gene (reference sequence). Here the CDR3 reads CAIRQVGGGGYTF. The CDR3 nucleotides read TGTGCCATCCGGCAGGTAGGAGGTGGTGGCTACACCTTC.

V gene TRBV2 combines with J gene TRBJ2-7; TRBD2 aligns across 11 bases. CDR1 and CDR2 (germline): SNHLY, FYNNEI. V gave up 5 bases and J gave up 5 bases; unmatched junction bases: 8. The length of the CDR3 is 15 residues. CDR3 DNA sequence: TGTGCCAGCAGTCTTCAACTAGCGGGGGCCAACGAGCAGTACTTC. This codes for CASSLQLAGANEQYF. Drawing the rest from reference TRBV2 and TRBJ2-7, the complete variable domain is EPEVTQTPSHQVTQMGQEVILRCVPISNHLYFYWYRQILGQKVEFLVSFYNNEISEKSEIFDDQFSVERPDGSNFTLKIRSTKLEDSAMYFCASSLQLAGANEQYFGPGTRLTVT.

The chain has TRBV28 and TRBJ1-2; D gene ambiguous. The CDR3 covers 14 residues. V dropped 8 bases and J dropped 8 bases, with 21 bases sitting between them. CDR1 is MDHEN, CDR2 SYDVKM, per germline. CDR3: CASGRRREEPGYTF. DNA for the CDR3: TGTGCCAGCGGAAGGAGGCGGGAGGAGCCGGGCTACACCTTC.

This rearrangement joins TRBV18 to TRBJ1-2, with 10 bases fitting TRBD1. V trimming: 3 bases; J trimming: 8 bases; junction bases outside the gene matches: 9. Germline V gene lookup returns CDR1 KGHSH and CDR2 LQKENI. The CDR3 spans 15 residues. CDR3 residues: CASSPGNPGQGGYTF. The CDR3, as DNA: TGTGCCAGCTCACCGGGAAATCCGGGACAGGGGGGCTACACCTTC.